A single sample gave rise to the 30 T cell receptor beta chains below, sequenced in a study of T cell responses to AZD1222 COVID-19 vaccine. Repertoires were generated with immunoSEQ multiplex PCR, while TCRdb's copy carries only in-frame clones and drops some. The table includes roughly 140,000 clones, approximately 91% detected once. The sample here was peripheral blood, taken 28 days after the second AZD1222 dose. Source of these receptors: an adult who received the AZD1222 COVID-19 vaccine.

J is TRBJ2-7 and V is TRBV6-1; 8 nucleotides agree with TRBD1. Germline CDR1 reads MNHNS; CDR2 reads SASEGT. This CDR3 has 16 amino acids. Germline trimming cut 2 bases from V and 1 base from J; bases unmatched to any gene: 7. The CDR3 reads CASSEPGQGASYEQYF. For the CDR3, the DNA is TGTGCCAGCAGTGAACCCGGACAGGGTGCATCCTACGAGCAGTACTTC.

This clone was observed a single time. This rearrangement joins TRBV7-9 to TRBJ1-1, with a tentative D call TRBD1 (6 bases). V was pared by 5 bases and J by 1 base, with 11 bases between. The CDR3 has 14 amino acids. Germline lookup yields CDR1 SEHNR and CDR2 FQNEAQ (reference sequence). The CDR3 DNA reads TGTGCCAGCAGCCCCGGGACAAAGAACACTGAAGCTTTCTTT. Translating gives CASSPGTKNTEAFF.

As to this clone: An end of the junction does not agree with germline; a read error may underlie this. The CDR3 DNA sequence: TGTGCGAGCATGGGGTTTGGCAATCAGCCCCAGCATTTT. This gives the protein CASMGFGNQPQHF. The chain links TRBV12-3 or TRBV12-4 to TRBJ1-5; D is unclear. This CDR3 has 13 residues.

The V gene is TRBV18, the J gene TRBJ1-5; D remains unclear. The germline gives CDR1 KGHSH, CDR2 LQKENI. This CDR3 has 14 amino acids. Between the trimmed V and J ends, which lost 1 base and 9 bases, there was a span of 13 bases. The CDR3 sequence is CASSPRKEQVPQHF. The CDR3 region has the DNA TGTGCCAGCTCACCACGGAAGGAGCAAGTGCCCCAGCATTTT.

This chain joins TRBV6-5 and TRBJ1-6, with D tentatively TRBD1 (6 bases). From germline, CDR1 is MNHEY and CDR2 SVGAGI. This CDR3 comprises 14 residues. Deletions cut 6 bases from V and 4 bases from J, with 10 bases between. CDR3 amino acids: CASSSDRYNSPLHF. In nucleotides, the CDR3 is TGTGCCAGCAGCAGCGACAGGTATAATTCACCCCTCCACTTT.

The rearrangement links TRBV18 to TRBJ1-2; unclear D gene. V lost 2 bases, J lost 4 bases, and 14 bases lay in between. Germline V gene sequence: CDR1 KGHSH, CDR2 LQKENI. CDR3 length: 15 residues. DNA for the CDR3: TGTGCCAGCTCACCATGGCCAGAAGTGGGCTATGGCTACACCTTC. It codes for CASSPWPEVGYGYTF.

This chain joins TRBV4-1 and TRBJ1-1; weak D call: TRBD1 (6 bases). This CDR3 contains 16 residues. V gave up 2 bases and J gave up 11 bases, with 24 bases separating them. Germline V lookup: CDR1 MGHRA, CDR2 YSYEKL. The CDR3 DNA sequence: TGCGCCAGCAGCCAAAGTTTCCCGGGACAAGGGAACGGGGCTTTCTTT. It encodes CASSQSFPGQGNGAFF.

This sequence joins TRBV18 and TRBJ2-2, with D unclear. V was cut by 1 base and J by 5 bases, with 17 bases left in between. CDR3 length: 17 residues. The germline V gene encodes CDR1 KGHSH and CDR2 LQKENI. The CDR3 nucleotides read TGTGCCAGCTCACCACAAGGCAGGACCGCCGTGACCGGGGAGCTGTTTTTT. It is translated as CASSPQGRTAVTGELFF.

This clone was recorded once. Here the CDR3 DNA reads TGTGCCAGCAGCCCCCGGGGAAACTCATTCCAAGAGACCCAGTACTTC. Translation: CASSPRGNSFQETQYF. This rearrangement joins TRBV7-8 to TRBJ2-5; D may be TRBD2 (5 bases). CDR3 length: 16 amino acids. The V gene lost 5 bases and the J gene lost 1 base, with 17 bases spanning the gap. From germline, CDR1 is SGHVS and CDR2 FQNEAQ.

The rearrangement joins TRBV9 to TRBJ2-1; TRBD2 matches at 15 bases. V dropped 2 bases and J dropped 7; count of bases not matched to a gene: 4. The CDR3 sequence is 16 residues long. CDR1 and CDR2 (germline): SGDLS, YYNGEE. CDR3 coding DNA: TGTGCCAGCAGCGTCCTCGGGACTAGCGGGGGGAATGAGCAGTTCTTC. Amino acids: CASSVLGTSGGNEQFF.

The V gene is TRBV9, the J gene TRBJ2-3, with 8 bases lining up with TRBD2. V shed 0 bases and J 4 bases; nucleotides not matched to a gene: 13. Germline V lookup: CDR1 SGDLS, CDR2 YYNGEE. The CDR3 consists of 18 residues. CDR3 nucleotide sequence: TGTGCCAGCAGCGTAGTTTCGAGCGGGGGAGGTTATGCAGATACGCAGTATTTT. It codes for CASSVVSSGGGYADTQYF.

The chain recombines TRBV5-5 with TRBJ1-4, with D perhaps matching TRBD1 (6 bases). Trimming removed 0 bases at V and 3 bases at J, with 12 bases between. CDR1 is SGHKS and CDR2 is YYEKEE in the germline V gene (reference sequence). This CDR3 is built from 16 residues. CDR3 DNA: TGTGCCAGCAGCTTGGGAGTGGGGGCGCCTAATGAAAAACTGTTTTTT. It translates to CASSLGVGAPNEKLFF.

The chain has TRBV3-1 (or the pseudogene TRBV3-2) and TRBJ1-4; D is ambiguous. V lost 0 bases to trimming and J lost 11 bases, with 16 bases between them. CDR1 is LGHDT, CDR2 YNNKEL, per germline (reference sequence). This CDR3 spans 15 amino acids. The CDR3 region has the DNA TGTGCCAGCAGCCAAGATAAGTTCCTGGGCAGGAAACTGTTTTTT. As protein: CASSQDKFLGRKLFF.

This chain links TRBV5-1 with TRBJ1-1, with D tentatively TRBD1 (5 bases). Trimming took off 3 bases at V and 1 base at J, with 10 bases between the two ends. The CDR3 is made up of 14 amino acids. Germline V gene data show CDR1 as SGHRS and CDR2 as YFSETQ. CDR3 DNA sequence: TGCGCCAGCAGCTCCTCGGGGGGGAACACTGAAGCTTTCTTT. It codes for CASSSSGGNTEAFF.

The chain recombines TRBV28 with TRBJ2-1, with 10 nucleotides matching TRBD2. CDR3 length equals 16 residues. CDR1 is MDHEN, CDR2 SYDVKM, per germline. After removal of 6 bases from V and 7 bases from J, the junction contained 12 bases not matched to a gene. The CDR3 nucleotides read TGTGCCAGCAGCCCCCCGGGTAGCGGGGGGATTAATGAGCAGTTCTTC. Amino acids: CASSPPGSGGINEQFF.

The chain employs TRBV11-2 and TRBJ2-7; 11 bases are a match to TRBD2. Trimming cost V 5 bases and J 7 bases; bases outside gene matches: 10. The CDR3 loop spans 15 amino acids. Germline loops: CDR1 SGHAT, CDR2 FQNNGV. This chain's CDR3 is CASSPSSGRSGEQYF. Written as DNA, the CDR3 is TGTGCCAGCAGCCCTTCTAGCGGGAGGTCGGGAGAGCAGTACTTC.

The rearrangement joins TRBV2 to TRBJ1-6; a possible D gene is TRBD1 (5 bases). In germline, CDR1 is SNHLY, CDR2 FYNNEI. The CDR3 totals 12 residues. With 6 bases removed from V and 7 bases from J, the gap between germline ends came to 7 bases. The CDR3 reads CASRQGNSPLHF. The CDR3 DNA follows: TGTGCCAGCAGGCAGGGCAATTCACCCCTCCACTTT. Complete variable domain (other parts from reference TRBV2 and TRBJ1-6): EPEVTQTPSHQVTQMGQEVILRCVPISNHLYFYWYRQILGQKVEFLVSFYNNEISEKSEIFDDQFSVERPDGSNFTLKIRSTKLEDSAMYFCASRQGNSPLHFGNGTRLTVT.

This rearrangement joins TRBV24-1 to TRBJ1-4; weak D call: TRBD1 (5 bases). Trimming left V 1 base short and J 2 bases short, with 13 bases between. The CDR3 has 17 amino acids. Germline V gene data show CDR1 as KGHDR and CDR2 as SFDVKD. CDR3 residues: CATSDFTGRDTNEKLFF. As DNA, the CDR3 is TGTGCCACCAGTGATTTTACAGGTAGGGATACTAATGAAAAACTGTTTTTT.

This clone was observed once. The chain joins TRBV10-3 to TRBJ2-7, with 7 bases matching TRBD1. Trimming took 0 bases from V and 2 from J; bases not matched to a gene: 7. The CDR3 totals 16 residues. Germline CDR1 and CDR2: ENHRY and SYGVKD. The CDR3, as DNA: TGTGCCATCAGTGAGTCATGGACAGGCTCGACCTACGAGCAGTACTTC. Amino acids: CAISESWTGSTYEQYF.

The gene calls are TRBV10-3 and TRBJ1-1; a possible D gene is TRBD1 (6 bases). This CDR3 has 15 amino acids. Germline assignment: CDR1 ENHRY and CDR2 SYGVKD. Deletions cut 0 bases from V and 5 bases from J, with 13 bases between. CDR3 sequence (DNA): TGTGCCATCAGTGAGTCTGGGGGGGCGCAAACTGAAGCTTTCTTT. This translates into CAISESGGAQTEAFF.

The DNA of the CDR3 is TGTGCCAGCAGCGTATCATGGGTCGGAAAGGGCCGACATTCACCCCTCCACTTT. This sequence encodes CASSVSWVGKGRHSPLHF. The genes are TRBV9 and TRBJ1-6; D ambiguous. The CDR3 totals 18 residues. V lost 1 base and J 8 bases, leaving 22 bases between the germline ends. CDR1 and CDR2 from the germline V gene are SGDLS and YYNGEE.

The chain couples TRBV28 to TRBJ1-3; D is possibly TRBD1 (6 bases). The CDR3 totals 15 residues. Germline lookup yields CDR1 MDHEN and CDR2 SYDVKM. Deletions cut 2 bases from V and 3 bases from J, with 11 bases between. The CDR3 bases are TGTGCCAGCAGTTTAGGGGGGCGTTTTGGAAACACCATATATTTT. This translates into CASSLGGRFGNTIYF. The full variable domain, rest sourced from reference TRBV28 and TRBJ1-3, is DVKVTQSSRYLVKRTGEKVFLECVQDMDHENMFWYRQDPGLGLRLIYFSYDVKMKEKGDIPEGYSVSREKKERFSLILESASTNQTSMYLCASSLGGRFGNTIYFGEGSWLTVV.

The gene calls are TRBV3-1 (or the pseudogene TRBV3-2) and TRBJ1-2; 9 bases map to TRBD1. The ends lost 0 bases at V and 8 bases at J; junction bases unmatched: 7. CDR3 length equals 15 residues. The V gene's germline CDR1 is LGHDT and CDR2 YNNKEL (reference sequence). DNA of the CDR3: TGTGCCAGCAGCCAAGAGGGCCGGACAGGGGTAGGCTACACCTTC. Translated: CASSQEGRTGVGYTF.

The sample holds one count of this clone. V is TRBV7-8 and J is TRBJ1-1; 7 nucleotides match TRBD1. Unmatched junction bases numbered 9, after V lost 4 bases and J lost 4 bases. This CDR3 comprises 15 residues. Germline lookup yields CDR1 SGHVS and CDR2 FQNEAQ. The CDR3 loop reads CASSSHQGGLTEAFF. Written as DNA, the CDR3 is TGTGCCAGCAGCTCCCACCAGGGGGGGCTCACTGAAGCTTTCTTT.

The gene calls are TRBV30 and TRBJ1-4; 7 bases map to TRBD1. Germline values: CDR1 GTSNPN, CDR2 SVGIG (reference sequence). V dropped 0 bases and J dropped 3; count of bases not matched to a gene: 4. The CDR3 runs to 15 residues. CDR3 amino acids: CAWSVETGSNEKLFF. The CDR3 nucleotides read TGTGCCTGGAGTGTAGAGACAGGGTCTAATGAAAAACTGTTTTTT.

The gene calls are TRBV12-3 or TRBV12-4 and TRBJ1-1; a possible D gene is TRBD1 (5 bases). The CDR3 is 13 residues long. The ends were cut back, 10 bases at V and 3 bases at J, with 15 bases in the middle. CDR3 sequence reads: CATQGRWDTEAFF. DNA of the CDR3: TGTGCCACCCAGGGTCGGTGGGACACTGAAGCTTTCTTT.

The V gene is TRBV21-1, the J gene TRBJ1-6. TRBV21-1 is annotated as a pseudogene. The CDR3 spans 13 residues. The CDR3 is CASSKEMLSPLHF. Here the CDR3 DNA reads TGTGCCAGCAGCAAAGAGATGTTGTCACCCCTCCACTTT.

CDR3 amino acids: CASSLVSRGARGYTF. The DNA of the CDR3 is TGTGCCAGCAGTTTGGTTTCCCGGGGCGCGCGGGGCTACACCTTC. The chain is built from TRBV28 and TRBJ1-2; D may be TRBD1 (5 bases). Germline-derived CDR1 and CDR2 are MDHEN and SYDVKM. The V and J ends lost 3 bases and 8 bases respectively, with 19 bases between them. The CDR3 runs to 15 residues.

The table lists this clone with a few counts. The CDR3 DNA follows: TGTGCCAGCAGTTACTCAGATACGCAGTATTTT. It translates to CASSYSDTQYF. This chain connects TRBV6-5 to TRBJ2-3; D remains ambiguous. Germline-derived CDR1 and CDR2 are MNHEY and SVGAGI. V was clipped by 0 bases and J by 5 bases, with 0 bases between them. The CDR3 covers 11 residues.

The V and J genes are TRBV5-1 and TRBJ2-5; TRBD2 is a possible D gene (6 bases). V was shortened by 5 bases and J by 4 bases, with 9 bases between the two germline ends. The V gene's germline CDR1 is SGHRS and CDR2 YFSETQ. This CDR3 has 12 residues. As DNA, the CDR3 is TGCGCCAGCAGTGGAGGGCGAGAGACCCAGTACTTC. Translated, it gives CASSGGRETQYF.